This T cell receptor beta chain was obtained from a study of PD-1 blockade in classical Hodgkin lymphoma. Whole-study results and caveats: Individuals who commenced nivolumab within less than 1 year of ASCT were excluded.

All patients experienced relapse after autologous stem cell transplantation, and brentuximab vedotin exposure was variable. The sample holds a few counts of this clone. Its antigen is unidentified. This CDR3 spans 14 amino acids. Germline V CDR1 and CDR2: SGHRS, YFSETQ. Trimming stripped 0 bases from V and 0 bases from J, with 7 bases between. Sequencing used immunoSEQ multiplex PCR; TCRdb keeps in-frame clones, though not all of them. The sample holds 25,000 to 30,000 clones; just under 80% are singletons and the top ten take around 32%. Specimen: peripheral blood mononuclear cells (PBMCs), collected before the second cycle of nivolumab. The sequence was obtained from a human donor with classical Hodgkin lymphoma. The chain joins TRBV5-1 to TRBJ2-7; D ambiguous. The CDR3 region has the DNA TGCGCCAGCAGCTTGGAGTATAACTCCTACGAGCAGTACTTC. Translated: CASSLEYNSYEQYF.